The rows below give T cell receptor beta chains drawn from one sample of a study of blood T cells in healthy people across ages. TCRdb fed the 5' RACE reads into MiXCR, producing one record per CDR3 protein. The repertoire holds approximately 680,000 distinct CDR3 sequences, with roughly 32% as singletons. The sample was blood. These TCRs come from a woman aged 80 or over in good health. CDR3s leave out the opening cysteine and the closing phenylalanine or tryptophan. The D gene is left open where the match is weak. Where a row states a size, it is once, few, many or the class of an expanded clone; other rows omit it.

TRBV5-1	many	TRBJ2-1	-	15	ASSLAEQAMGYNEQF
TRBV21-1	many	TRBJ1-2	-	14	ASPPQGDSKGYGYT
TRBV20-1	-	TRBJ2-5	-	11	SASGLGGETQY
TRBV7-2	many	TRBJ1-2	-	12	ASSLGEGSYGYT
TRBV5-8	many	TRBJ2-7	TRBD1	14	ASSSAAGTGFSEQY
TRBV20-1	-	TRBJ2-7	TRBD2	11	SAPSSGPYEQY
TRBV6-1	many	TRBJ2-7	TRBD1	12	ASQDREFFDEQY
TRBV9	-	-	-	13	ASSALPQGWETQY
TRBV2	-	TRBJ2-2	-	13	ASSEMVGNTGELF
TRBV3-1	few	TRBJ1-5	-	13	ASSHNPGGGQPQH
TRBV4-2	many	TRBJ2-1	TRBD2	16	ASSQGARTSGGWIEQF
TRBV9	-	TRBJ2-3	-	14	ASSQPTESSTDTQY
TRBV7-9	-	TRBJ1-2	-	13	ASSLSPDMRDGYT
TRBV9	many	TRBJ1-2	TRBD1	12	ASSVYDRAYGYT
TRBV10-3	-	TRBJ2-1	-	11	AISASGYNEQF
TRBV13	-	TRBJ1-5	TRBD1	13	ASSSGQGFGQPQH
TRBV5-1	many	TRBJ2-5	-	12	ASSLNGGLETQY
TRBV12-3/TRBV12-4	-	TRBJ2-3	-	12	ASRRTVSTDTQY
TRBV5-1	-	TRBJ2-1	TRBD1	13	ASRPNGQGWNEQF
TRBV18	few	TRBJ1-5	-	11	ASSPQANQPQH
TRBV4-2	-	TRBJ2-1	-	15	ASSQQDSGLTYNEQF
TRBV18	-	TRBJ1-6	TRBD1	12	ASSRTGENSPLH
TRBV12-3/TRBV12-4	many	TRBJ2-3	-	12	ASSPGGPADTQY
TRBV19	-	TRBJ1-5	TRBD1	13	ASSQGTGYNQPQH
TRBV5-1	many	TRBJ2-1	-	14	ASSDLSGGRYNEQF